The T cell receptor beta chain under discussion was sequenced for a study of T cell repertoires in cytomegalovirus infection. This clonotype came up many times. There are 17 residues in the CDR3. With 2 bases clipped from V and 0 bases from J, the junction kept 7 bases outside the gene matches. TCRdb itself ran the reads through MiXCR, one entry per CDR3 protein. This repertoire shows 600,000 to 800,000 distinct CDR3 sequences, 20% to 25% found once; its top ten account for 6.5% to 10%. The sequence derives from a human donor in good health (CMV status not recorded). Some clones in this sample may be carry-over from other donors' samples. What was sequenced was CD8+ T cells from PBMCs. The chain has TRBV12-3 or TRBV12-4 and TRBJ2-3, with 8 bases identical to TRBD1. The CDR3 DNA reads TGTGCCAGCAGTTTACAACGACAGGGGAGGAGCACAGATACGCAGTATTTT. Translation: CASSLQRQGRSTDTQYF.